This T cell receptor beta chain was identified during a study of OX40 agonist ivuxolimab in advanced cancers. Study context: Three patients, one with hepatocellular carcinoma and two with cutaneous melanoma, responded partially. Study outcomes and limitations: The 0.1-3.0 mg/kg partial responders had among the lowest clonal expansion.

The CDR3 is 15 amino acids. The V segment lost 0 bases and the J segment 6 bases; nucleotides outside the gene matches: 6. CDR1 is SGDLS, CDR2 YYNGEE, per germline. Blood was sampled at baseline, cycle 4 day 1, and cycle 7 day 1. Regarding this clone: What it binds is not known.

Some clones are missing from TCRdb's copy, which holds only in-frame ones; the method was immunoSEQ multiplex PCR. The sample holds some 110,000 clones, around 93% seen once. The specimen was CD4+ or CD8+ T cells sorted from blood, collected in a trial of the OX40 agonist ivuxolimab. This TCR came from an adult with an advanced solid tumor such as melanoma, head and neck, liver or kidney cancer. This chain connects TRBV9 to TRBJ2-7; 10 bases fit TRBD1. CDR3 region: CASSVAGQGVFEQYF. The CDR3 bases are TGTGCCAGCAGCGTAGCCGGACAGGGGGTCTTCGAGCAGTACTTC.